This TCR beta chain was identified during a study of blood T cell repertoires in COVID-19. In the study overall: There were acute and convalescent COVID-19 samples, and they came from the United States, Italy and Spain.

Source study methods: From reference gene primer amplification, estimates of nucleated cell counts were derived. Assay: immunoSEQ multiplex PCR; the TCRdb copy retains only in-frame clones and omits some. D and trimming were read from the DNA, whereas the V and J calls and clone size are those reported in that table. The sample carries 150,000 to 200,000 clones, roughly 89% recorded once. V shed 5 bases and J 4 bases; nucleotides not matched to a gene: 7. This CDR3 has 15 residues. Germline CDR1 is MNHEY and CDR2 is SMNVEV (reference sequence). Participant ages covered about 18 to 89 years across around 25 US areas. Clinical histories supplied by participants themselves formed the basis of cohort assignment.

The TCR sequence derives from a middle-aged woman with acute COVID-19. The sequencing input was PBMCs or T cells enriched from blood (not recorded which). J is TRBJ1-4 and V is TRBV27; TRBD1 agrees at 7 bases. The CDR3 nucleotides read TGTGCCAGCAGTAGCATCCGGGACAGTAATGAAAAACTGTTTTTT. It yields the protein CASSSIRDSNEKLFF. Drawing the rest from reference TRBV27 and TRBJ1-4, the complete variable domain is EAQVTQNPRYLITVTGKKLTVTCSQNMNHEYMSWYRQDPGLGLRQIYYSMNVEVTDKGDVPEGYKVSRKEKRNFPLILESPSPNQTSLYFCASSSIRDSNEKLFFGSGTQLSVL.